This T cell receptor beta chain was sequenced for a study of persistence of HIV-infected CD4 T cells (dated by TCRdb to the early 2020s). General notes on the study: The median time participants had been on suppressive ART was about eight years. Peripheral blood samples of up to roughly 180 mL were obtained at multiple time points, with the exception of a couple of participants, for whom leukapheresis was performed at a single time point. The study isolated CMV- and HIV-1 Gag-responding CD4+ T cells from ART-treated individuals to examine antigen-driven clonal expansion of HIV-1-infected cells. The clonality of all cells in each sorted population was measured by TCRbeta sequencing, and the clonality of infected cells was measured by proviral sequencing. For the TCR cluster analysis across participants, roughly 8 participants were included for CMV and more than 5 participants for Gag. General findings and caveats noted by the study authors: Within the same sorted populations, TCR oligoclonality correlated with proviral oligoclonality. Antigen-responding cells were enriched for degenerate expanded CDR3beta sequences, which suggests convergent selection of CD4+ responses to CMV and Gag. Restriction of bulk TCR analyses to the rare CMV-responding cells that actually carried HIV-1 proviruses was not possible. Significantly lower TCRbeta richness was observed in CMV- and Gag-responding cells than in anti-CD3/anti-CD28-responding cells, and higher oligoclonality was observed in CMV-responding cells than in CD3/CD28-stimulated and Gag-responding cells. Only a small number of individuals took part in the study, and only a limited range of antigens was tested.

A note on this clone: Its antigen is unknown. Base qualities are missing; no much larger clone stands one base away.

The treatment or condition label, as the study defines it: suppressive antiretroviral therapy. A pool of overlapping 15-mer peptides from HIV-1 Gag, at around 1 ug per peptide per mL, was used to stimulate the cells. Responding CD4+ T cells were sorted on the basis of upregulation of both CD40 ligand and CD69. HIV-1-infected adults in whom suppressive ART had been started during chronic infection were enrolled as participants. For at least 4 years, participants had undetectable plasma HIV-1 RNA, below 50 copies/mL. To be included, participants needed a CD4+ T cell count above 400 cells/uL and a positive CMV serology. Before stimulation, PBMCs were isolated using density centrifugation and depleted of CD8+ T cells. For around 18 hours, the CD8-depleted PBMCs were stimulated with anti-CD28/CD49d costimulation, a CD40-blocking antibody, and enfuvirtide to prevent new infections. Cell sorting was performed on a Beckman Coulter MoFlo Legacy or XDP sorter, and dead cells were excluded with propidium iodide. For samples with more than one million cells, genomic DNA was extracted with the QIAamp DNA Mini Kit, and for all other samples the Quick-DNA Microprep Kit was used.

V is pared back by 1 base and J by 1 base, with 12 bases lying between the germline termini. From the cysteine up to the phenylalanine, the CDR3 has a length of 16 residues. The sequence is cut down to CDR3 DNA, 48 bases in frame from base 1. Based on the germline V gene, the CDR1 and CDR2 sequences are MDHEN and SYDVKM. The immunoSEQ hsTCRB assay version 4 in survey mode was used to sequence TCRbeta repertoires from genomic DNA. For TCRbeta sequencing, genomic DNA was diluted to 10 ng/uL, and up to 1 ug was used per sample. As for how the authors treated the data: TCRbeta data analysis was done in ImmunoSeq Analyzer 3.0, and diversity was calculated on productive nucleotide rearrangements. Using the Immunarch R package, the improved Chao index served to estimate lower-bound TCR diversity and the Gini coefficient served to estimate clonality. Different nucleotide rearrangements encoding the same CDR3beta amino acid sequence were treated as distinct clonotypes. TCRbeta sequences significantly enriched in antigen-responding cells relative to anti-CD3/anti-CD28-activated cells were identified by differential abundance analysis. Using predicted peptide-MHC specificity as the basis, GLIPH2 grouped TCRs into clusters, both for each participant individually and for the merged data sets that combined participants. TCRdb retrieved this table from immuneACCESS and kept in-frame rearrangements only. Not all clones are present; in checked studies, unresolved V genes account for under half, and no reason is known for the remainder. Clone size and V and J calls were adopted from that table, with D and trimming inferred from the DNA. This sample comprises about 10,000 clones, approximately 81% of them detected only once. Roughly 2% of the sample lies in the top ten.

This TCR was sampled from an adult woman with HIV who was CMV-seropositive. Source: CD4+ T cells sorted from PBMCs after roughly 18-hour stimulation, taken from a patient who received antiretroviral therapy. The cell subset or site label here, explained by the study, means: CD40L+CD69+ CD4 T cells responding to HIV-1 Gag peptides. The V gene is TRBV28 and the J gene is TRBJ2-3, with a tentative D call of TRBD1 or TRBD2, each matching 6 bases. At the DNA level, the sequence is TGTGCCAGCAGTTTATTGGGGGGCGCAGGCACAGATACGCAGTATTTT. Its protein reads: CASSLLGGAGTDTQYF.